Listed below are T cell receptor beta chains from one sample, sequenced in a study of early T cells in non-severe SARS-CoV-2 infection. TCRdb re-called the 5' RACE reads through MiXCR, storing one row per CDR3 protein. The profile covers about 56,000 distinct CDR3 sequences, with approximately 12% appearing a single time and approximately 2.9% taken by the ten largest. The sample comprised whole blood. These receptors were collected from an adult who was a healthcare worker with PCR-confirmed SARS-CoV-2 infection or an uninfected control (not recorded which). Each CDR3 is given with its conserved first and last residue. D genes are given only for firm matches. Size tells how often a clone was seen (once, few, many) or the class of an expanded clone, and some rows leave it out.

size: many; J: TRBJ1-2; V: TRBV5-1; D: NA; CDR3: CASSPGANYGYTF; DNA: TGCGCCAGCAGCCCGGGAGCCAACTATGGCTACACCTTC
size: few; J: TRBJ2-7; V: TRBV18; D: TRBD2; CDR3: CASSPVSGGTYEQYF; DNA: TGTGCCAGCTCACCCGTTAGCGGGGGGACCTACGAGCAGTACTTC
size: many; J: TRBJ2-5; V: TRBV20-1; D: TRBD1; CDR3: CSASGEIQGAEETQYF; DNA: TGCAGTGCTAGCGGGGAGATACAGGGGGCTGAAGAGACCCAGTACTTC
size: NA; J: TRBJ2-1; V: TRBV7-9; D: NA; CDR3: CASSLYGVTGYEQFF; DNA: TGTGCCAGCAGCTTGTACGGGGTGACCGGCTATGAGCAGTTCTTC
size: many; J: TRBJ2-1; V: TRBV5-1; D: TRBD2; CDR3: CASSLGLATVF; DNA: TGCGCCAGCAGCCTGGGACTAGCGACGGTCTTC
size: many; J: TRBJ2-5; V: TRBV6-5; D: NA; CDR3: CASSLTGETQYF; DNA: TGTGCCAGCAGTTTAACAGGAGAGACCCAGTACTTC
size: many; J: TRBJ2-6; V: TRBV11-2; D: NA; CDR3: CASSRRGGSGANVLTF; DNA: TGTGCCAGCAGCCGGAGGGGGGGCTCTGGGGCCAACGTCCTGACTTTC
size: few; J: TRBJ2-1; V: TRBV7-2; D: NA; CDR3: CASSVGRESYNEQFF; DNA: TGTGCCAGCAGCGTAGGACGGGAATCCTACAATGAGCAGTTCTTC
size: NA; J: TRBJ2-3; V: TRBV19; D: NA; CDR3: CASSGDGRYTDTQYF; DNA: TGTGCCAGTAGCGGGGACGGGAGATACACAGATACGCAGTATTTT
size: few; J: TRBJ2-5; V: TRBV3-1; D: NA; CDR3: CASSQDQETQYF; DNA: TGTGCCAGCAGCCAAGATCAAGAGACCCAGTACTTC
size: NA; J: TRBJ1-1; V: TRBV5-5; D: TRBD1; CDR3: CASSWDSQYTEAFF; DNA: TGTGCCAGCAGCTGGGACAGCCAATACACTGAAGCTTTCTTT
size: few; J: TRBJ2-5; V: TRBV5-4; D: NA; CDR3: CASSLGLEQETQYF; DNA: TGTGCCAGCAGCTTAGGACTGGAACAAGAGACCCAGTACTTC
size: many; J: TRBJ1-5; V: TRBV2; D: NA; CDR3: CASRGGGHSNQPQHF; DNA: TGTGCCAGCAGGGGGGGAGGGCATAGCAATCAGCCCCAGCATTTT
size: many; J: TRBJ1-2; V: TRBV19; D: TRBD1; CDR3: CASSTGTGLGYTF; DNA: TGTGCCAGTAGTACCGGGACAGGGTTAGGCTACACCTTC
size: NA; J: TRBJ2-6; V: TRBV29-1; D: NA; CDR3: CSVMGAGANVLTF; DNA: TGCAGCGTTATGGGGGCAGGGGCCAACGTCCTGACTTTC
size: few; J: TRBJ2-1; V: TRBV27; D: TRBD1; CDR3: CASSLSGQVYNEQFF; DNA: TGTGCCAGCAGTTTATCGGGACAGGTTTACAATGAGCAGTTCTTC
size: few; J: TRBJ1-4; V: TRBV11-2; D: NA; CDR3: CASSLKAIHEKLFF; DNA: TGTGCCAGCAGCTTAAAGGCAATCCATGAAAAACTGTTTTTT
size: many; J: TRBJ2-1; V: TRBV11-2; D: NA; CDR3: CASSFWVAGYNEQFF; DNA: TGTGCCAGCAGCTTTTGGGTGGCCGGCTACAATGAGCAGTTCTTC
size: NA; J: TRBJ2-3; V: TRBV30; D: TRBD1; CDR3: CAWRLTGGWADTQYF; DNA: TGTGCCTGGAGACTCACAGGGGGCTGGGCGGATACGCAGTATTTT
size: many; J: TRBJ2-3; V: TRBV5-1; D: NA; CDR3: CASSGGGEGDTQYF; DNA: TGCGCCAGCTCCGGAGGAGGGGAAGGGGATACGCAGTATTTT
size: many; J: TRBJ2-1; V: TRBV12-3/TRBV12-4; D: NA; CDR3: CASSLGLRGEQFF; DNA: TGTGCCAGCAGTTTAGGTCTCCGTGGTGAGCAGTTCTTC
size: NA; J: TRBJ1-1; V: TRBV14; D: TRBD1; CDR3: CASSLRTGRGTEAFF; DNA: TGTGCCAGCAGCCTGAGGACAGGGAGGGGGACTGAAGCTTTCTTT
size: many; J: TRBJ1-5; V: TRBV5-1; D: NA; CDR3: CASSLAGTNQPQHF; DNA: TGCGCCAGCAGCTTGGCGGGTACTAATCAGCCCCAGCATTTT
size: many; J: TRBJ1-5; V: TRBV5-1; D: NA; CDR3: CASAADSSINQPQHF; DNA: TGCGCCAGCGCAGCGGACTCCTCAATTAATCAGCCCCAGCATTTT
size: many; J: TRBJ2-7; V: TRBV7-8; D: NA; CDR3: CASSLSGETYEQYF; DNA: TGTGCCAGCAGCTTATCGGGTGAAACCTACGAGCAGTACTTC
size: many; J: TRBJ2-7; V: TRBV12-3/TRBV12-4; D: NA; CDR3: CATRGAGEGYEQYF; DNA: TGTGCCACCAGGGGTGCAGGGGAAGGTTACGAGCAGTACTTC
size: many; J: TRBJ2-3; V: TRBV7-3; D: TRBD2; CDR3: CASRSPSGSTPDTQYF; DNA: TGTGCCAGCCGCTCCCCCAGCGGGAGTACGCCAGATACGCAGTATTTT
size: many; J: TRBJ2-3; V: TRBV2; D: NA; CDR3: CASISAPTSTDTQYF; DNA: TGTGCCAGCATTTCAGCGCCTACTAGCACAGATACGCAGTATTTT
size: NA; J: TRBJ2-3; V: TRBV27; D: TRBD2; CDR3: CASSYVGLAGTDTQYF; DNA: TGTGCCAGCAGTTACGTCGGACTAGCGGGGACAGATACGCAGTATTTT
size: NA; J: TRBJ2-7; V: TRBV12-3/TRBV12-4; D: TRBD2; CDR3: CASSRGASGYEQYF; DNA: TGTGCCAGCAGCCGCGGGGCTAGCGGTTACGAGCAGTACTTC
size: NA; J: TRBJ1-5; V: TRBV19; D: TRBD1; CDR3: CASRGAQGRDRGNQPQHF; DNA: TGTGCCAGTAGAGGGGCCCAAGGGAGGGACAGGGGCAATCAGCCCCAGCATTTT
size: many; J: TRBJ2-2; V: TRBV7-2; D: NA; CDR3: CASSTGQYTGELFF; DNA: TGTGCCAGCAGTACAGGACAATACACCGGGGAGCTGTTTTTT
size: many; J: TRBJ2-3; V: TRBV7-3; D: TRBD2; CDR3: CASSRGGLAGVTDTQYF; DNA: TGTGCCAGCAGCCGGGGTGGCCTAGCGGGAGTGACAGATACGCAGTATTTT
size: many; J: TRBJ2-1; V: TRBV5-8; D: TRBD2; CDR3: CASSFRSGRHYNEQFF; DNA: TGTGCCAGCAGCTTTCGTAGCGGGAGACACTACAATGAGCAGTTCTTC
size: many; J: TRBJ2-7; V: TRBV11-2; D: NA; CDR3: CASSRSTDYEQYF; DNA: TGTGCCAGCAGCCGTAGTACGGACTACGAGCAGTACTTC
size: many; J: TRBJ2-1; V: TRBV5-1; D: NA; CDR3: CASSLTRGNEQFF; DNA: TGCGCCAGCAGCTTAACCCGGGGCAATGAGCAGTTCTTC
size: NA; J: TRBJ2-1; V: TRBV29-1; D: NA; CDR3: CSVGVNEQFF; DNA: TGCAGCGTTGGAGTAAATGAGCAGTTCTTC
size: NA; J: TRBJ2-7; V: TRBV9; D: TRBD1; CDR3: CASSVVGQGSSYEQYF; DNA: TGTGCCAGCAGCGTAGTGGGACAGGGGAGCTCCTACGAGCAGTACTTC
size: many; J: TRBJ2-2; V: TRBV6-5; D: NA; CDR3: CASSQHRDPNTGELFF; DNA: TGTGCCAGCAGTCAGCACCGGGACCCAAACACCGGGGAGCTGTTTTTT
size: NA; J: TRBJ2-1; V: TRBV20-1; D: TRBD2; CDR3: CSAVAGDYNEQFF; DNA: TGCAGTGCTGTAGCGGGGGACTACAATGAGCAGTTCTTC
size: NA; J: TRBJ1-2; V: TRBV14; D: TRBD1; CDR3: CASSQAGTGPYYGYTF; DNA: TGTGCCAGCAGCCAAGCCGGGACAGGGCCATACTATGGCTACACCTTC
size: many; J: TRBJ2-1; V: TRBV7-3; D: NA; CDR3: CASSLITGGEQFF; DNA: TGTGCCAGCAGCTTAATTACCGGTGGTGAGCAGTTCTTC
size: NA; J: TRBJ1-1; V: TRBV28; D: NA; CDR3: CASSYQPDSTEAFF; DNA: TGTGCCAGCAGCTACCAACCTGATTCGACAGAAGCTTTCTTT
size: medium-sized; J: TRBJ2-3; V: TRBV6-2/TRBV6-3; D: TRBD2; CDR3: CASSPPGLAGGPGDTQYF; DNA: TGTGCCAGCAGTCCACCGGGACTAGCGGGGGGCCCTGGAGATACGCAGTATTTT
size: few; J: TRBJ2-3; V: TRBV20-1; D: NA; CDR3: CSASRETGDTQYF; DNA: TGCAGTGCTAGCCGGGAGACGGGAGATACGCAGTATTTT
size: few; J: TRBJ2-1; V: TRBV12-3/TRBV12-4; D: NA; CDR3: CASRGTYNEQFF; DNA: TGTGCCAGCAGGGGGACCTACAATGAGCAGTTCTTC
size: NA; J: TRBJ2-1; V: TRBV6-1; D: TRBD2; CDR3: CASSPGLAGLEQFF; DNA: TGTGCCAGCTCGCCGGGACTAGCGGGTCTTGAGCAGTTCTTC
size: NA; J: TRBJ1-1; V: TRBV3-1; D: NA; CDR3: CASSPLPLGTEAFF; DNA: TGTGCCAGCAGCCCGCTCCCCTTAGGGACTGAAGCTTTCTTT
size: many; J: TRBJ1-5; V: TRBV27; D: NA; CDR3: CASSVGWTASNQPQHF; DNA: TGTGCCAGCAGCGTTGGCTGGACAGCTAGCAATCAGCCCCAGCATTTT
size: many; J: TRBJ1-5; V: TRBV3-1; D: TRBD1; CDR3: CASSLTQGASNQPQHF; DNA: TGTGCCAGCAGCTTGACCCAGGGGGCCAGCAATCAGCCCCAGCATTTT
size: many; J: TRBJ2-1; V: TRBV7-9; D: NA; CDR3: CASSPRTRGNEQFF; DNA: TGTGCCAGCAGCCCACGGACTCGGGGCAATGAGCAGTTCTTC
size: many; J: TRBJ1-5; V: TRBV30; D: NA; CDR3: CAWSPRWGASNQPQHF; DNA: TGTGCCTGGAGCCCACGTTGGGGGGCAAGCAATCAGCCCCAGCATTTT
size: NA; J: TRBJ2-7; V: TRBV10-2; D: NA; CDR3: CASSAGRLHEQYF; DNA: TGCGCCAGCAGTGCTGGCCGTCTCCACGAGCAGTACTTC
size: few; J: TRBJ1-1; V: TRBV29-1; D: NA; CDR3: CSVVITGWDMNTEAFF; DNA: TGCAGCGTTGTAATAACAGGGTGGGACATGAACACTGAAGCTTTCTTT
size: many; J: TRBJ1-6; V: TRBV2; D: NA; CDR3: CASSEAARVLSPLHF; DNA: TGTGCCAGCAGTGAAGCGGCCAGGGTCCTTTCACCCCTCCACTTT
size: many; J: TRBJ1-1; V: TRBV18; D: NA; CDR3: CASSPTSEGDTEAFF; DNA: TGTGCCAGCTCACCGACGAGTGAGGGGGACACTGAAGCTTTCTTT
size: NA; J: TRBJ2-4; V: TRBV7-2; D: NA; CDR3: CASSPAGTKIAKNIQYF; DNA: TGTGCCAGCAGCCCCGCCGGGACAAAAATAGCCAAAAACATTCAGTACTTC
size: NA; J: TRBJ2-5; V: TRBV25-1; D: TRBD1; CDR3: CASSSRDREKETQYF; DNA: TGTGCCAGCTCTTCCCGAGACAGGGAGAAAGAGACCCAGTACTTC
size: many; J: TRBJ2-2; V: TRBV29-1; D: TRBD1; CDR3: CSGGTGRSGELFF; DNA: TGCAGCGGGGGGACAGGGCGCTCCGGGGAGCTGTTTTTT
size: few; J: TRBJ2-3; V: TRBV20-1; D: TRBD2; CDR3: CSTLRRRGGEDTQYF; DNA: TGCAGTACCCTTCGTAGGCGGGGGGGCGAAGATACGCAGTATTTT